The source of this T cell receptor (beta chain) is a study of blood T cell repertoires in COVID-19. The CDR3 loop spans 15 amino acids. Per the germline V gene, CDR1 is GTSNPN and CDR2 is SVGIG (reference sequence). The J segment lost 8 bases and the V segment lost 2 bases, leaving 7 bases of the junction unmatched. Data came from immunoSEQ multiplex PCR; TCRdb stores just in-frame clones and leaves some out. The data hold 120,000 to 150,000 clones, with about 88% observed a single time. Sequencing was performed on peripheral blood. This TCR came from a man in his fifties or sixties with active or convalescent COVID-19. The chain joins TRBV30 to TRBJ2-3, with TRBD2 identical over 13 bases. In DNA, the CDR3 is TGTGCCTGGAGTATCCGGACTAGCGGGAGTGGTACGCAGTATTTT. Translating gives CAWSIRTSGSGTQYF.